This TCR beta chain originates from a study of blood T cells in healthy people across ages. The study, taken as a whole, reports: Long-lived and aged donors differed, with more naive CD4+ cells and higher diversity in the long-lived. Investigators treated diversity estimates from one million T cells as underestimates.

Together with a sample-barcoded 5' primer, a J-beta primer mix was included in a second PCR lasting about 6 to 11 cycles. Each cDNA molecule was tagged by a template-switch adaptor that had 12 random nucleotides. TCRdb re-called the 5' RACE reads through MiXCR, storing one row per CDR3 protein. The sample carries about 1.5 million distinct CDR3 sequences, around 40% recorded once. The CDR3 contains 14 residues. CDR1 and CDR2 (germline): MNHNY, SVGAGI (reference sequence). Researchers report isolating at least 7 million PBMCs per sample. With respect to this clonotype: Its antigen remains unidentified.

The material sequenced was blood. The rearrangement links TRBV6-6 to TRBJ2-4; no clear D gene. The tail of the sequence fits TRBJ2-7 better, so the J call may be wrong. The receptor was derived from a woman younger than 30 in good health. In DNA, the CDR3 is TGTGCCAGCAGTTACAGGCAGACAAGCTACGAGCAGTACTTC. This encodes CASSYRQTSYEQYF.